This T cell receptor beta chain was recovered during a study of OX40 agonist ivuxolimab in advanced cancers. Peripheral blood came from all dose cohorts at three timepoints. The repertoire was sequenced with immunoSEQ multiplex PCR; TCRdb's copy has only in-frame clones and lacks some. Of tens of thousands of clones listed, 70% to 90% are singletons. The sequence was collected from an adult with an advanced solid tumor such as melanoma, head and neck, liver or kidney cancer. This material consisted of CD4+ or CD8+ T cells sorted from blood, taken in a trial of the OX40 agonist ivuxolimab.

CDR3 protein: CASSFLAGAKQETQYF. As DNA, the CDR3 is TGTGCCAGCAGCTTTCTAGCGGGAGCAAAACAAGAGACCCAGTACTTC. The chain recombines TRBV7-8 with TRBJ2-5; 10 bases line up with TRBD2. Unmatched junction bases numbered 6, after V lost 3 bases and J lost 2 bases. The V gene's germline CDR1 is SGHVS and CDR2 FQNEAQ. The CDR3 runs 16 residues.